Listed below are T cell receptor beta chains from one sample, sequenced in a study of beta chain features in type 1 diabetes. Method: immunoSEQ multiplex PCR; TCRdb's copy keeps in-frame clones and lacks some. The sample lists under 250,000 clones, 25% to 30% seen once, with under 5% in the top ten. Sequencing was done on a sample of central memory CD4+ T cells from blood. These receptors were taken from a man aged 25-45 years in good health. The CDR3 runs from the conserved cysteine through the conserved F or W.

V gene: TRBV27; CDR3 protein: CACDLYEQYF
V gene: TRBV2; CDR3 protein: CASRRDSPTGSAEAFF
V gene: TRBV5-1; CDR3 protein: CASSPMGTEAFF
V gene: TRBV5-1; CDR3 protein: CASSARIGDVETQYF
V gene: TRBV7-9; CDR3 protein: CASSPDRGATDTQYF
V gene: TRBV6-5; CDR3 protein: CASRRTGGSYEQYF
V gene: TRBV5-4; CDR3 protein: CASSWGANEQFF
V gene: TRBV30; CDR3 protein: CAWTPSGTGSNTEAFF
V gene: TRBV20-1; CDR3 protein: CSAEAVDSQYF
V gene: TRBV7-8; CDR3 protein: CATAGLAGYNEQFF
V gene: TRBV4-2; CDR3 protein: CASSQGFGGNTEAFF
V gene: TRBV15; CDR3 protein: CATSRETGELFF
V gene: TRBV10-2; CDR3 protein: CASSEDATGGSDYGYTF
V gene: TRBV7-9; CDR3 protein: CASSTENTGELFF
V gene: TRBV29-1; CDR3 protein: CSGGSRSSYNEQFF
V gene: TRBV7-2; CDR3 protein: CASSLGTQGDTQYF
V gene: TRBV2; CDR3 protein: CASSEFVITSGPTGGNTQYF
V gene: TRBV2; CDR3 protein: CASSDGAGANYGYTF
V gene: TRBV30; CDR3 protein: CAWRLRKGYGYTF
V gene: TRBV21-1; CDR3 protein: CASRLAGSKNIQYF
V gene: TRBV2; CDR3 protein: CASSVRDSAYNEQFF
V gene: TRBV5-1; CDR3 protein: CASSPGYVGDEQYF
V gene: TRBV30; CDR3 protein: CAWSVVRDTNNEQFF
V gene: TRBV28; CDR3 protein: CASSLGGTLNEQYF
V gene: TRBV30; CDR3 protein: CAWSAGLAYYGYTF
V gene: TRBV18; CDR3 protein: CASSPGPGKGGNEQFF
V gene: TRBV29-1; CDR3 protein: CSAFIRGQNGYTF
V gene: TRBV7-2; CDR3 protein: CASSLRRQLDTQYF
V gene: TRBV29-1; CDR3 protein: CSVEGGQNTEAFF
V gene: TRBV5-6; CDR3 protein: CASSLGENEQFF
V gene: TRBV30; CDR3 protein: CAWSERLNEKLFF
V gene: TRBV5-1; CDR3 protein: CASSFIPTGLGNTEAFF
V gene: TRBV11-3; CDR3 protein: CASSLIGETGELFF
V gene: TRBV28; CDR3 protein: CASTEGGTSPREQYF
V gene: TRBV10-3; CDR3 protein: CAIGGTSSSYNEQFF